This T cell receptor beta chain derives from a study of blood T cell repertoires in COVID-19. Study at large: Spain, Italy and the United States supplied samples that represented acute and convalescent COVID-19. From T cells, B-cell-depleted T cells, or PBMCs came the material, which was cDNA or gDNA.

The CDR3 has 18 residues. After removal of 5 bases from V and 0 bases from J, the junction contained 13 bases not matched to a gene. Per germline, CDR1 LNHNV and CDR2 YYDKDF (reference sequence). The authors' processing: Amplification of reference gene primers was used by the study to estimate nucleated cell counts. Method: immunoSEQ multiplex PCR; TCRdb's copy keeps in-frame clones and lacks some. From that table come the V and J calls and clone size; the DNA was used to work out D and trimming. The top ten clones hold 9.9% of a sample with roughly 34,000 clones, roughly nine tenths of them seen once.

The receptor comes from a human donor with active COVID-19. The donor label of this sample is uncertain. The sequenced sample was peripheral blood. The rearrangement joins TRBV15 to TRBJ2-3; 8 bases are a match to TRBD1. The DNA for the CDR3 is TGTGCCACCAGCCCCCAGGGGGCAGATATGGGTAGCACAGATACGCAGTATTTT. Its protein product is CATSPQGADMGSTDTQYF.